The next 26 T cell receptor beta chains were all read from a single sample in a study of CD8+ T cells in alopecia areata. cDNA prepared by RNA extraction and subsequent reverse transcription served as the template for sequencing. Sequenced by immunoSEQ multiplex PCR; TCRdb stores in-frame clones only, minus some. There are roughly 120,000 clones in the sample, none observed a single time. Material for sequencing was lesional skin. The receptors were gathered from a C3H/HeJ mouse with alopecia areata. MHC haplotype here: H2-k.

This clone has at least ten counts. Any gene name here is a mouse gene name. The read stops 4 residues short of the end of the CDR3; the missing end is completed from the germline J gene. The chain carries TRBV13-3 and TRBJ2-1; possible D gene TRBD1, 5 bases. Germline assignment: CDR1 NNHDY and CDR2 SYVADS. Trimming pared 2 bases from V and 1 base from J, leaving 13 bases between. The CDR3 has 16 amino acids. The CDR3 loop is CASSERRVGNYAEQFF. Partial CDR3 DNA: TGTGCCAGCAGTGAACGCAGGGTAGGAAACTATGCT.

Comments on this clone: Any gene name here is a mouse gene name. The read ends 4 residues shy of where the CDR3 ends; the end is completed using the germline J gene. The chain has TRBV1 and TRBJ2-3; TRBD2 aligns across 7 bases. CDR3 length equals 13 residues. The germline V gene encodes CDR1 NSQYPW and CDR2 LRSPGD (reference sequence). V shed 10 bases and J 1 base; nucleotides not matched to a gene: 5. The CDR3 protein is CTSRGGGAETLYF. Incomplete CDR3 DNA: TGCACCTCCCGGGGGGGAGGTGCAGAA.

This clone has only a few counts. The germline and genes are mouse ones. The read ends 4 residues shy of where the CDR3 ends; the end is completed using the germline J gene. The gene calls are TRBV19 and TRBJ2-3; 9 nucleotides align to TRBD2. CDR1 and CDR2 from the germline V gene are FNHDT and SITEND (reference sequence). This CDR3 has 14 amino acids. Unmatched junction bases numbered 2, after V lost 4 bases and J lost 2 bases. Here the CDR3 reads CASSRTGAAETLYF. The sequenced CDR3 bases are TGTGCCAGCAGTCGGACTGGGGCTGCAGAA.

In its sample, this clone was seen a few times. Each gene name is a mouse one. The CDR3 goes on 4 residues after the read ends, and that part is filled in from the germline J gene. The gene calls are TRBV13-2 and TRBJ2-7; 10 nucleotides line up with TRBD2. This CDR3 is 14 amino acids long. Looked up from germline, CDR1 is NNHNN and CDR2 is SYGAGS (reference sequence). The ends lost 4 bases at V and 2 bases at J; junction bases unmatched: 3. The sequenced part of the CDR3 DNA is TGTGCCAGCGGTCACGACTGGGGGGCCTAT. Protein: CASGHDWGAY. The whole CDR3 sequence reads CASGHDWGAYEQYF.

This clone showed up just a few times. Here the gene names and germline are mouse. The read is 4 residues too short to cover the CDR3 end, so that end is filled in from the germline J gene. The rearrangement joins TRBV1 to TRBJ1-1; D uncertain. V lost 0 bases, J lost 0 bases, and 8 bases lay in between. CDR3 size: 15 residues. Germline V CDR1 and CDR2: NSQYPW, LRSPGD (reference sequence). CDR3 sequence: CTCSADSNANTEVFF. Incomplete CDR3 DNA: TGCACCTGCAGTGCAGACTCCAATGCAAACACA. Complete variable domain (other parts from reference TRBV1 and TRBJ1-1): VTLLEQNPRWRLVPRGQAVNLRCILKNSQYPWMSWYQQDLQKQLQWLFTLRSPGDKEVKSLPGADYLATRVTDTELRLQVANMSQGRTLYCTCSADSNANTEVFFGKGTRLTVV.

To note about this clone: Gene names follow the mouse nomenclature. The CDR3 is cut off 4 residues early in the read; its end comes from the germline J gene. This chain joins TRBV13-3 and TRBJ2-2; D unresolved. The germline V and J ends were trimmed by 8 bases and 2 bases, with 7 bases remaining between them. The germline gives CDR1 NNHDY, CDR2 SYVADS. The CDR3 totals 12 residues. The sequenced CDR3 bases are TGTGCCAGTACAGAGAACACCGGG. Translating gives CASTENTG. The entire CDR3 protein is CASTENTGQLYF.

A few counts support this clone. Each gene name is a mouse one. Read coverage stops 4 residues before the CDR3 terminus; the germline J gene supplies the remainder. The V and J genes are TRBV19 and TRBJ2-5, with 8 bases aligning to TRBD2. CDR1 FNHDT and CDR2 SITEND come from the germline V gene (reference sequence). The CDR3 is 15 amino acids. V was pared by 5 bases and J by 1 base, with 6 bases of the junction left unmatched. The CDR3 spells CASRPDWGHQDTQYF. CDR3 DNA, as far as it was read: TGTGCCAGCAGACCCGACTGGGGCCACCAAGAC. Complete variable domain (other parts from reference TRBV19 and TRBJ2-5): GGIITQTPKFLIGQEGQKLTLKCQQNFNHDTMYWYRQDSGKGLRLIYYSITENDLQKGDLSEGYDASREKKSSFSLTVTSAQKNEMAVFLCASRPDWGHQDTQYFGPGTRLLVL.

Remarks on this clone: Gene names and germline match the mouse. The read comes to an end 4 residues before the CDR3 does, leaving the germline J gene to fill in the end. The chain links TRBV13-1 to TRBJ2-5; perhaps TRBD1 as D (5 bases). The CDR3 consists of 14 residues. Germline lookup yields CDR1 NSHNY and CDR2 SYGAGN. The CDR3 bases that were read are TGTGCCAGCAGTGATGCAGTGGACAAAGAC. Translating gives CASSDAVDKD. Given in full, the CDR3 is CASSDAVDKDTQYF.

This clone was recorded many times. Any gene name here is a mouse gene name. The CDR3 end lies 4 residues beyond the end of the read and is filled in from the germline J gene. This rearrangement joins TRBV13-3 to TRBJ2-5; D might be TRBD1 (6 bases). The CDR3 is 14 amino acids. Germline V gene lookup returns CDR1 NNHDY and CDR2 SYVADS. Incomplete CDR3 DNA: TGTGCCAGCAGTGAAGCAGGGACAAAAGAC. This codes for CASSEAGTKD. The entire CDR3 protein is CASSEAGTKDTQYF. Based on the CDR3 plus reference TRBV13-3 and TRBJ2-5, the full variable domain is EAAVTQSPRSKVAVTGGKVTLSCHQTNNHDYMYWYRQDTGHGLRLIHYSYVADSTEKGDIPDGYKASRPSQENFSLILELASLSQTAVYFCASSEAGTKDTQYFGPGTRLLVL.

As regards this clone: Gene names are the mouse ones. The read halts 4 residues ahead of the CDR3 end, with the missing end drawn from the germline J gene. The chain joins TRBV13-3 to TRBJ1-2; 7 nucleotides agree with TRBD1. The ends lost 4 bases at V and 1 base at J; junction bases unmatched: 7. This CDR3 region has 15 residues. Per germline, CDR1 NNHDY and CDR2 SYVADS. Partial CDR3 DNA: TGTGCCAGCAGTCCCCAGACAGGGAGAAACTCC. This sequence encodes CASSPQTGRNS. The full CDR3 protein reads CASSPQTGRNSDYTF.

As regards this clone: The gene symbols are mouse symbols. Read sequence stops 4 residues before the CDR3 end, and the germline J gene provides the missing end. The chain carries TRBV19 and TRBJ1-4, with D possibly being TRBD1 (5 bases). V was shortened by 4 bases and J by 4 bases, with 11 bases between the two germline ends. The CDR3 loop spans 14 amino acids. The germline CDR1 and CDR2 sequences are FNHDT and SITEND (reference sequence). The CDR3 sequence is CASSASTDNERLFF. The sequenced CDR3 bases are TGTGCCAGCAGTGCATCGACAGACAACGAA.

This clone was recorded a few times. Mouse gene names and germline throughout. The read terminates 4 residues ahead of where the CDR3 ends, so the germline J gene completes it. The V and J genes are TRBV19 and TRBJ2-7; D call uncertain. Trimming left V 4 bases short and J 0 bases short, with 8 bases between. The CDR3 is made up of 13 amino acids. Germline V gives CDR1 FNHDT, CDR2 SITEND (reference sequence). Partial CDR3 DNA: TGTGCCAGCAGTCCCGACTTCTCCTAT. Translated, it gives CASSPDFSY. The full CDR3 protein is CASSPDFSYEQYF.

Of note for this clone: Any gene name here is a mouse gene name. Sequencing ends 4 residues short of the CDR3 end; the germline J gene provides the rest. The chain carries TRBV13-3 and TRBJ2-5; 11 nucleotides line up with TRBD2. The germline V gene has CDR1 NNHDY and CDR2 SYVADS. The CDR3 is made up of 16 amino acids. V gave up 4 bases and J gave up 0 bases; unmatched junction bases: 4. The CDR3 DNA, read in part, is TGTGCCAGCAGTCCGACTGGGGGGGTTAACCAAGAC. Its translation is CASSPTGGVNQD. The entire CDR3 is CASSPTGGVNQDTQYF.

This clone was picked up many times. The gene names here belong to mouse. The missing CDR3 end, 4 residues past where the read stops, is filled in from the germline J gene. The V call is TRBV13-3, the J call TRBJ2-2; 8 bases line up with TRBD2. The CDR3 is made up of 13 amino acids. Germline trimming cut 5 bases from V and 6 bases from J; bases unmatched to any gene: 3. In germline, CDR1 is NNHDY, CDR2 SYVADS. The part of the CDR3 DNA that was read is TGTGCCAGCAGGGGACTGGATCCCGGG. It is translated as CASRGLDPG. The CDR3 in its entirety is CASRGLDPGQLYF.

This clone turned up a few times. Gene names are mouse gene names. The read is 4 residues too short to cover the CDR3 end, so that end is filled in from the germline J gene. The chain recombines TRBV13-2 with TRBJ2-5; 12 nucleotides agree with TRBD2. Germline V gives CDR1 NNHNN, CDR2 SYGAGS (reference sequence). The CDR3 is 18 residues long. V dropped 1 base and J dropped 0; count of bases not matched to a gene: 6. The CDR3 sequence is CASGDWGLGGLNQDTQYF. The CDR3 DNA, read in part, is TGTGCCAGCGGTGATTGGGGACTGGGGGGCCTTAACCAAGAC.

Remarks on this clone: Gene names follow the mouse nomenclature. The CDR3 end falls 4 residues outside the read, so it is completed with the germline J gene. The gene calls are TRBV12-1 and TRBJ2-1; 8 positions match TRBD1. After removal of 0 bases from V and 3 bases from J, the junction contained 3 bases not matched to a gene. Per the germline V gene, CDR1 is SGHSN and CDR2 is HYEKVE. The CDR3 runs 15 residues. CDR3 sequence reads: CASSLVGQGYAEQFF. The CDR3 bases that were read are TGTGCCAGCTCTCTCGTCGGACAGGGCTATGCT.

This clone was seen a handful of times. Gene names follow the mouse nomenclature. The read ends 4 residues early relative to the CDR3; the germline J gene fills the gap. This sequence joins TRBV12-1 and TRBJ1-2; no clear D. V was trimmed by 2 bases and J by 0 bases, leaving 6 bases between them. Germline V gene data show CDR1 as SGHSN and CDR2 as HYEKVE. The CDR3 consists of 13 residues. CDR3 bases read: TGTGCCAGCTCTCCCACAACAAACTCC. Protein product: CASSPTTNS. In full, the CDR3 reads CASSPTTNSDYTF.

Comments on this clone: At residue 11, TCRdb's protein is not the same as the translated DNA, so the protein here was read from the DNA. The germline and genes are mouse ones. The CDR3 end lies 3 residues beyond the end of the read and is filled in from the germline J gene. This sequence joins TRBV13-3 and TRBJ1-6; a weak D match, TRBD1 (5 bases). TRBJ1-6 carries the ORF label, with uncertain function. Germline loops: CDR1 NNHDY, CDR2 SYVADS. The CDR3 extends over 14 amino acids. CDR3 loop: CASSDVGGMRPLYF. The CDR3 bases that were read are TGTGCCAGCAGTGATGTGGGGGGGATGAGGCCC.

A word on this clone: Gene names are the mouse ones. The CDR3 goes on 4 residues after the read ends, and that part is filled in from the germline J gene. V and J are TRBV13-3 and TRBJ2-5, with a possible D match to TRBD2 (7 bases). Germline V gives CDR1 NNHDY, CDR2 SYVADS. This CDR3 contains 14 residues. V was pared by 5 bases and J by 0 bases, with 10 bases between. This chain's CDR3 is CASSPGGNQDTQYF. The sequenced CDR3 bases are TGTGCCAGCAGCCCTGGGGGCAACCAAGAC.

A word on this clone: The genes and germline here are from mouse. With the read ending 4 residues before the CDR3 end, the germline J gene is used to fill in that end. The V and J genes are TRBV1 and TRBJ2-3; 9 bases map to TRBD2. Unmatched junction bases numbered 3, after V lost 8 bases and J lost 0 bases. Per germline, CDR1 NSQYPW and CDR2 LRSPGD (reference sequence). This CDR3 has 14 amino acids. This CDR3 is CTCSGLGSAETLYF. The CDR3 bases that were read are TGCACCTGCTCGGGACTGGGTAGTGCAGAA.

A few counts support this clone. Mouse gene names and germline throughout. With the read ending 4 residues before the CDR3 end, the germline J gene is used to fill in that end. This sequence joins TRBV1 and TRBJ2-5, with a possible D match to TRBD1 (5 bases). In germline, CDR1 is NSQYPW, CDR2 LRSPGD (reference sequence). The CDR3 contains 13 residues. Incomplete CDR3 DNA: TGCACCTGCAGGGATTCAGGGCCAGAC. Its translation: CTCRDSGPD. In full, the CDR3 reads CTCRDSGPDTQYF.

This clone was detected only a few times. Gene names and germline refer to mouse. The read comes to an end 4 residues before the CDR3 does, leaving the germline J gene to fill in the end. The chain joins TRBV16 to TRBJ2-5; 13 bases are shared with TRBD2. Germline loops: CDR1 SGHSA, CDR2 FRNQAP. This CDR3 region has 16 residues. Here the CDR3 reads CASSRGLGGREDTQYF. CDR3 bases read: TGTGCAAGCAGCCGCGGACTGGGGGGGCGCGAGGAC.

A note on this clone: Gene names and germline refer to mouse. Sequencing ends 4 residues short of the CDR3 end; the germline J gene provides the rest. The chain employs TRBV13-1 and TRBJ2-4; D unresolved. From germline, CDR1 is NSHNY and CDR2 SYGAGN. The CDR3 spans 13 residues. The sequenced part of the CDR3 DNA is TGTGCCAGCAGTGATCTGGTGAGGAAC. Its protein is CASSDLVRN. The whole CDR3 region reads CASSDLVRNTLYF.

Points on this clone: Mouse gene names apply. The CDR3 is cut off 4 residues early in the read; its end comes from the germline J gene. The V and J genes are TRBV13-3 and TRBJ2-4; 7 bases are shared with TRBD1. The junction had 6 bases not matched to a gene; V was cut back by 5 bases and J by 3 bases. CDR3 size: 14 residues. Germline assignment: CDR1 NNHDY and CDR2 SYVADS. The CDR3 loop reads CASSVTGVQNTLYF. The CDR3 DNA, read in part, is TGTGCCAGCAGCGTCACAGGGGTACAAAAC.

This clone appeared a few times. Mouse germline and gene names are used. The read falls 4 residues short of the CDR3 end, and the missing part is taken from the germline J gene. The chain carries TRBV1 and TRBJ2-2; 9 bases fit TRBD2. With V trimmed by 0 bases and J by 2 bases, 4 bases remained unmatched. CDR3 size: 17 residues. Per the germline V gene, CDR1 is NSQYPW and CDR2 is LRSPGD (reference sequence). This CDR3 is CTCSADPGTGNTGQLYF. The sequenced CDR3 bases are TGCACCTGCAGTGCAGATCCTGGGACTGGGAACACCGGG.

Concerning this clone: Gene names and germline match the mouse. The observed sequence ends 4 residues before the CDR3 terminus, with the missing tail filled in from the germline J gene. The chain couples TRBV19 to TRBJ1-4; possible D gene TRBD1, 5 bases. V lost 1 base and J 2 bases, leaving 9 bases between the germline ends. From germline, CDR1 is FNHDT and CDR2 SITEND (reference sequence). The CDR3 sequence is 15 residues long. The sequenced part of the CDR3 DNA is TGTGCCAGCAGTATACCGGGACTCTCCAACGAA. Encoded protein: CASSIPGLSNE. The entire CDR3 protein reads CASSIPGLSNERLFF.